This T cell receptor beta chain came from a study of circulating and synovial CD4+ cells in juvenile arthritis. CDR3 length equals 14 residues. The germline gives CDR1 SGHVS, CDR2 FNYEAQ. The junction had 7 bases not matched to a gene; V was cut back by 4 bases and J by 5 bases. Using immunoSEQ multiplex PCR, the repertoire was profiled, and TCRdb retains in-frame clones only, with some absent. Of fewer than 4,000 clones listed, 80% to 90% are singletons. The source material was CD4+ T cells from synovial fluid. The clonotype comes from a human donor with juvenile idiopathic arthritis. J is TRBJ2-5 and V is TRBV7-6; TRBD1 matches at 7 bases. The CDR3 sequence is CASSSTGPAETQYF. The CDR3 coding sequence is TGTGCCAGCAGCTCGACAGGGCCGGCCGAGACCCAGTACTTC.